Shown below are 21 T cell receptor beta chains from a single sample sequenced in a study of beta chain features in type 1 diabetes. Isolated RNA was reverse transcribed in full, so expressed TCRB transcripts were sequenced. Assay used: immunoSEQ multiplex PCR; TCRdb lists only in-frame clones, some missing. The sample includes about 340,000 clones, approximately 13% seen only once; the top ten take roughly 0.015%. These receptors have no identified antigens. Study outcomes and limitations: Significant though moderate, a shortening of TCRB CDR3s appeared in all four CD4+ subsets of Type 1 diabetes patients.

Sequencing was performed on naive CD4+ T cells from blood. The receptor set was obtained from a woman aged 18-29 years with type 1 diabetes.

This clone was picked up a small number of times. V usage is TRBV18 and J usage is TRBJ2-7; 11 bases fit TRBD2. This CDR3 has 14 amino acids. The ends lost 5 bases at V and 3 bases at J; junction bases unmatched: 3. Looked up from germline, CDR1 is KGHSH and CDR2 is LQKENI. The CDR3 sequence is CASSLAGGNYEQYF. The CDR3 coding sequence is TGTGCCAGCTCATTAGCGGGAGGGAACTACGAGCAGTACTTC.

This clone came up a few times. V usage is TRBV30 and J usage is TRBJ2-2; no firm D call. V was clipped by 0 bases and J by 5 bases, with 7 bases between them. The CDR3 is 13 residues long. Germline CDR1 reads GTSNPN; CDR2 reads SVGIG (reference sequence). This chain's CDR3 is CAWSVGRTGELFF. The CDR3 bases are TGTGCCTGGAGTGTTGGCAGGACCGGGGAGCTGTTTTTT.

This rearrangement joins TRBV7-2 to TRBJ1-2; 7 bases match TRBD1. This CDR3 has 15 residues. CDR1 and CDR2 from the germline V gene are SGHTA and FQGNSA. V trimming: 5 bases; J trimming: 4 bases; junction bases outside the gene matches: 10. For the CDR3, the DNA is TGTGCCAGCAGCGCCGAGGCGGCAGGGGGCTATGGCTACACCTTC. It translates to CASSAEAAGGYGYTF. Together with reference TRBV7-2 and TRBJ1-2, the CDR3 gives the full variable domain: GAGVSQSPSNKVTEKGKDVELRCDPISGHTALYWYRQSLGQGLEFLIYFQGNSAPDKSGLPSDRFSAERTGGSVSTLTIQRTQQEDSAVYLCASSAEAAGGYGYTFGSGTRLTVV.

This clone was detected only a few times. V usage is TRBV6-5 and J usage is TRBJ1-1; unclear D gene. Germline V gene lookup returns CDR1 MNHEY and CDR2 SVGAGI. The CDR3 covers 11 residues. The V end lost 6 bases, the J end lost 7 bases, and 9 bases lay between the germline ends. CDR3 protein: CASRFSGEAFF. In DNA form, the CDR3 reads TGTGCCAGCAGATTTAGTGGTGAAGCTTTCTTT.

The table lists this clone with a few counts. The chain joins TRBV30 to TRBJ1-4; 7 nucleotides match TRBD1. The length of the CDR3 is 14 residues. Per the germline V gene, CDR1 is GTSNPN and CDR2 is SVGIG (reference sequence). V lost 4 bases and J lost 3; bases outside the gene matches: 5. The CDR3: CAWNPGTANEKLFF. CDR3 in DNA: TGTGCCTGGAATCCCGGGACAGCTAATGAAAAACTGTTTTTT.

This clone came up a few times. This chain joins TRBV7-9 and TRBJ1-2, with 7 bases that match TRBD1. The germline V gene has CDR1 SEHNR and CDR2 FQNEAQ (reference sequence). The CDR3 is 15 residues long. V dropped 4 bases and J dropped 6; count of bases not matched to a gene: 11. CDR3 nucleotide sequence: TGTGCCAGCAGCTCCCCGGGACAGCCATATCATGGCTACACCTTC. Translating gives CASSSPGQPYHGYTF.

The chain is built from TRBV7-3 and TRBJ2-2, with D possibly being TRBD2 (6 bases). Germline V gene data show CDR1 as SGHTA and CDR2 as FQGTGA. There are 16 residues in the CDR3. The ends were cut back, 3 bases at V and 0 bases at J, with 11 bases in the middle. The CDR3 region is CASSLEGLPNTGELFF. The CDR3 DNA follows: TGTGCCAGCAGCTTGGAGGGGCTACCGAACACCGGGGAGCTGTTTTTT.

This rearrangement joins TRBV10-2 to TRBJ2-7, with D maybe TRBD1 (6 bases). V was clipped by 6 bases and J by 4 bases, with 16 bases between them. CDR3 size: 14 residues. The germline CDR1 and CDR2 sequences are WSHSY and SAAADI. This CDR3 is CASSYGQTSYEQYV. The CDR3 DNA sequence: TGCGCCAGCAGCTACGGACAGACAAGTTACGAGCAGTACGTC.

The V and J genes are TRBV7-9 and TRBJ2-1; D is undetermined. CDR1 is SEHNR, CDR2 FQNEAQ, per germline (reference sequence). CDR3 length equals 15 residues. Trimming cost V 5 bases and J 0 bases, with 11 bases left between them. CDR3: CASSKSPISYNEQFF. The CDR3 DNA sequence: TGTGCCAGCAGCAAGAGCCCTATCTCCTACAATGAGCAGTTCTTC.

This chain connects TRBV29-1 to TRBJ2-1; maybe TRBD1 (5 bases). The V gene lost 8 bases and the J gene lost 0 bases, with 26 bases spanning the gap. CDR1 is SQVTM, CDR2 ANQGSEA, per germline. CDR3 size: 18 residues. CDR3 amino acids: CSSHQGLTQASSYNEQFF. CDR3 in DNA: TGCAGCTCCCACCAGGGTCTTACACAAGCCAGCTCCTACAATGAGCAGTTCTTC.

In its sample, this clone was seen a few times. The CDR3 protein is CSAYEPEGYTF. The CDR3, as DNA: TGCAGTGCCTACGAACCCGAAGGCTACACCTTC. The V call is TRBV20-1, the J call TRBJ1-2; D is unclear. In germline, CDR1 is DFQATT, CDR2 SNEGSKA (reference sequence). This CDR3 spans 11 amino acids. The V gene lost 6 bases and the J gene lost 8 bases, with 13 bases spanning the gap.

V usage is TRBV6-5 and J usage is TRBJ2-7; possibly TRBD1 for D (6 bases). The germline CDR1 and CDR2 sequences are MNHEY and SVGAGI. Trimming left V 5 bases short and J 0 bases short, with 14 bases between. This CDR3 comprises 15 residues. The CDR3 bases are TGTGCCAGCAGTCCCACCCGAGGGGGCTCCTACGAGCAGTACGTC. As protein: CASSPTRGGSYEQYV.

The genes are TRBV5-4 and TRBJ2-1; TRBD2 matches 8 bases. This CDR3 comprises 15 residues. Germline trimming cut 1 base from V and 4 bases from J; bases unmatched to any gene: 4. Germline CDR1 reads SGHNT; CDR2 reads YYREEE (reference sequence). The CDR3 loop is CASSLWLAGYNEQFF. The DNA for the CDR3 is TGTGCCAGCAGCTTGTGGTTAGCGGGATACAATGAGCAGTTCTTC.

This chain joins TRBV13 and TRBJ1-1; unclear D gene. The CDR3 loop spans 14 amino acids. V was shortened by 0 bases and J by 3 bases, with 8 bases between the two germline ends. Per germline, CDR1 PRHDT and CDR2 FYEKMQ (reference sequence). For the CDR3, the DNA is TGTGCCAGCAGCTTAGGGAGGCCCTACACTGAAGCTTTCTTT. It codes for CASSLGRPYTEAFF.

This sequence joins TRBV30 and TRBJ2-4; D is possibly TRBD2 (5 bases). The CDR3 is made up of 13 amino acids. The germline gives CDR1 GTSNPN, CDR2 SVGIG (reference sequence). V shed 2 bases and J shed 6 bases, with 11 bases lying between them. The CDR3 nucleotides read TGTGCCTGGAGTTCGGGGTCGGGAAACATTCAGTACTTC. The encoded protein is CAWSSGSGNIQYF.

V is TRBV18 and J is TRBJ2-7, with 9 positions matching TRBD1. V shed 8 bases, J shed 1 base, and the junction held 9 bases outside the gene matches. The CDR3 has 15 residues. Germline-derived CDR1 and CDR2 are KGHSH and LQKENI. The CDR3 nucleotides are TGTGCCAGCCCTAAGGGGGACAGGGTTTCCTACGAGCAGTACGTC. Protein sequence: CASPKGDRVSYEQYV.

This clone has only a few counts. The V call is TRBV27, the J call TRBJ1-2, with D perhaps TRBD1 (5 bases). Germline CDR1 is MNHEY and CDR2 is SMNVEV (reference sequence). The V gene lost 4 bases and the J gene lost 0 bases, with 24 bases spanning the gap. This CDR3 comprises 19 residues. CDR3 sequence reads: CASSSPLGEGKEANYGYTF. The CDR3 DNA sequence: TGTGCCAGCAGTTCCCCCTTGGGGGAGGGGAAAGAAGCTAACTATGGCTACACCTTC.

This clone was detected only a few times. The rearrangement links TRBV7-2 to TRBJ1-1; D remains ambiguous. Between the trimmed V and J ends, which lost 7 bases and 1 base, there was a span of 10 bases. This CDR3 is 13 amino acids long. The germline V gene encodes CDR1 SGHTA and CDR2 FQGNSA. CDR3 nucleotide sequence: TGTGCCAGCAACCTCAGAGGGAACACTGAAGCTTTCTTT. It codes for CASNLRGNTEAFF.

The genes are TRBV18 and TRBJ2-7, with a weak D call TRBD1 (5 bases). V was cut by 6 bases and J by 3 bases, with 12 bases left in between. The CDR3 has 13 residues. The V gene's germline CDR1 is KGHSH and CDR2 LQKENI. The CDR3 nucleotides are TGTGCCAGCTCTCCCTCTCAGGGCTACGAGCAGTACGTC. Amino acids: CASSPSQGYEQYV.

This clone was observed a handful of times. V and J are TRBV7-9 and TRBJ1-1; the D gene is possibly TRBD1 (6 bases). The CDR3 extends over 14 amino acids. V lost 2 bases to trimming and J lost 8 bases, with 15 bases between them. The germline CDR1 and CDR2 sequences are SEHNR and FQNEAQ (reference sequence). CDR3 sequence reads: CASSLSPQGREAFF. DNA for the CDR3: TGTGCCAGCAGCTTAAGTCCCCAGGGGCGCGAAGCTTTCTTT.

The chain links TRBV5-1 to TRBJ2-1; 10 bases align to TRBD1. V shed 0 bases, J shed 13 bases, and the junction held 7 bases outside the gene matches. This CDR3 is built from 14 residues. Germline loops: CDR1 SGHRS, CDR2 YFSETQ. The CDR3 loop reads CASSLDGTGAPQFF. The CDR3 coding sequence is TGCGCCAGCAGCTTGGATGGGACAGGGGCGCCCCAGTTCTTC.